What follows is one T cell receptor (beta chain) and its context. Its antigen remains unidentified. No base-level quality is on record; no much larger clone is a single base apart. The treatment or condition label, as the study defines it: allogeneic hematopoietic cell transplantation with graft depleted of TCRalphabeta T cells and CD19 B cells. The transplant recipients were children given TCRalphabeta/CD19-depleted allogeneic hematopoietic cell grafts. This sample was taken from a study of T-cell reconstitution after alpha-beta-depleted transplantation in children (TCRdb year 2016). Study-level background: Using TCR repertoire profiling, the study quantitatively followed how T-cell immune reconstitution unfolded in children after TCRalphabeta/CD19-depleted allogeneic hematopoietic cell transplantation. Results the study describes overall, beyond this receptor: Over subsequent months, a decline in hyperexpanded clone frequencies was noted, and after one year, T-cell counts and TCRbeta diversity were mostly ascribed to newly produced T cells. The high TCRbeta diversity at day 60 in some patients was ascribed to recipient T cells and intrathymic progenitors that had survived conditioning. About two months after transplant, the apparently early recovery of alphabetaT-cell counts reportedly depended on just several hundred clones that had expanded rapidly and came from non-depleted graft cells.

Including the terminal cysteine and phenylalanine, the CDR3 comprises 13 residues. Solely the CDR3 DNA is kept, with 39 bases framed from the first base. V and J are truncated by 4 bases and 7 bases respectively, leaving an intervening sequence of 13 bases. The germline V gene provides CDR1 SGHTA and CDR2 FQGNSA. Libraries were constructed by PCR. This sample was sequenced with an Illumina HiSeq 2500. To normalize quantification of the TCRbeta repertoire, the TCR libraries were built with molecular barcoding that relied on unique molecular identifiers. TCRdb reprocessed the public reads (quality trimming at Q25 with fastp, clone calling with MiXCR) and kept in-frame beta chains. All rows with the same CDR3 protein become a single entry with the most common DNA and genes. The sample table holds some 450,000 distinct CDR3 sequences, of which about 40% were seen once. Jointly, the top ten make up 25% to 30% of the sample.

The sequence came from a girl between 2 and 10 years old with aplastic anemia, due to receive a stem cell transplant. The sample consisted of PBMCs, taken before TCRalphabeta/CD19-depleted stem cell transplant. Recombination linked TRBV7-2 to TRBJ1-2; confidence is insufficient to name the D gene. The CDR3 protein sequence reads: CASSSYLGGGYTF. In nucleotide form, the sequence is TGTGCCAGCAGCTCCTACTTAGGCGGTGGCTACACCTTC.